This TCR beta chain was obtained from a study of shared clonotypes between healthy human individuals. The CDR3 runs to 15 residues. Germline values: CDR1 SGHRS, CDR2 YFSETQ. Trimming shortened V by 4 bases and J by 5 bases, and 19 bases separated the two germline ends. Study-level results: The researchers took only blood, and tissue repertoires probably look different.

The table came from immunoSEQ multiplex PCR; TCRdb's copy has only in-frame clones and leaves some out. Of about a million clones listed, approximately 72% are singletons. This clone has a handful of counts. Its antigen remains unidentified. This chain connects TRBV5-1 to TRBJ2-7, with D uncertain. The sequencing input was memory CD4+ T cells sorted from blood. Subset defined: CD45RA-negative fraction. This clonotype was sampled from a man in his late teens or twenties in good health. Here the CDR3 reads CASSPPGFALDEQYF. DNA of the CDR3: TGCGCCAGCAGCCCCCCCGGGTTTGCACTTGACGAGCAGTACTTC.